The 17 T cell receptor beta chains below all came from one sample that was sequenced in a study of cytomegalovirus exposure and HLA in healthy donors. Vbeta (60) and Jbeta (13) primers were used in the PCR. The protocol was immunoSEQ multiplex PCR, while the TCRdb copy is restricted to in-frame clones and leaves out a portion. The repertoire holds roughly 220,000 clones, with more than 75% as singletons. Sequences were obtained from PBMCs. Source of these receptors: a woman between 35 and 50 years old in good health and CMV-seronegative.

The chain has TRBV7-8 and TRBJ2-1; TRBD2 is a possible D gene (5 bases). V was clipped by 2 bases and J by 0 bases, with 11 bases between them. Germline lookup yields CDR1 SGHVS and CDR2 FQNEAQ. The CDR3 runs to 16 residues. CDR3 in amino acids: CASSLKRLSSYNEQFF. The CDR3 bases are TGTGCCAGCAGCTTAAAGCGGCTTAGCTCCTACAATGAGCAGTTCTTC.

Note on this clone: A junction end diverges from the germline sequence, so it may reflect a read error. The chain employs TRBV28 and TRBJ1-2; TRBD1 matches at 7 bases. There are 14 residues in the CDR3. Germline CDR1 MDHEN, CDR2 SYDVKM. The CDR3 nucleotides are TGTGCCGGCAGTATTGGACAGGACACCTATGGCTACACCTTC. Amino acids: CAGSIGQDTYGYTF.

V and J are TRBV9 and TRBJ2-5; a weak D match, TRBD2 (5 bases). V dropped 4 bases and J dropped 5 bases, with 15 bases sitting between them. CDR1 and CDR2 from the germline V gene are SGDLS and YYNGEE. The CDR3 totals 14 residues. The CDR3 nucleotides are TGTGCCAGCAGCTACTCAGGCGGGTTGGAGACCCAGTACTTC. Encoded protein: CASSYSGGLETQYF.

The chain carries TRBV27 and TRBJ1-2, with a possible D match to TRBD1 (5 bases). Germline V gene lookup returns CDR1 MNHEY and CDR2 SMNVEV (reference sequence). The CDR3 is 13 amino acids. Trimming left V 5 bases short and J 5 bases short, with 12 bases between. The CDR3 reads CASSQRQYYGYTF. The CDR3 DNA reads as TGTGCCAGCAGTCAAAGACAGTATTATGGCTACACCTTC.

There are a few counts of this clone. V is TRBV11-1 and J is TRBJ1-1; 7 bases map to TRBD1. This CDR3 has 16 amino acids. V shed 1 base and J 3 bases; nucleotides not matched to a gene: 8. Germline V gene data show CDR1 as SGHAT and CDR2 as FQDESV (reference sequence). The CDR3 bases are TGTGCCAGCAGCTTAGTTTCAGGGGGGAAGCACACTGAAGCTTTCTTT. Translated, it gives CASSLVSGGKHTEAFF.

The rearrangement links TRBV27 to TRBJ2-7; 7 bases align to TRBD2. Trimming removed 5 bases from V and 1 base from J; junction bases left unmatched: 11. This CDR3 contains 16 residues. Germline V gives CDR1 MNHEY, CDR2 SMNVEV (reference sequence). The CDR3: CASSPLRSSGSYEQYF. Written as DNA, the CDR3 is TGTGCCAGCAGTCCTTTACGGTCTAGCGGTTCCTACGAGCAGTACTTC.

The chain employs TRBV30 and TRBJ2-6; D remains unclear. This CDR3 is built from 14 residues. Trimming left V 2 bases short and J 1 base short, with 6 bases between. Looked up from germline, CDR1 is GTSNPN and CDR2 is SVGIG (reference sequence). This CDR3 is CAWSHRSGANVLTF. The CDR3 DNA sequence: TGTGCCTGGAGTCATAGATCTGGGGCCAACGTCCTGACTTTC. Complete variable domain (other parts from reference TRBV30 and TRBJ2-6): SQTIHQWPATLVQPVGSPLSLECTVEGTSNPNLYWYRQAAGRGLQLLFYSVGIGQISSEVPQNLSASRPQDRQFILSSKKLLLSDSGFYLCAWSHRSGANVLTFGAGSRLTVL.

The chain is built from TRBV4-1 and TRBJ2-1; no clear D gene. CDR3 size: 13 residues. Trimming removed 0 bases from V and 8 bases from J, with 8 bases in between. Germline CDR1 reads MGHRA; CDR2 reads YSYEKL. CDR3 in amino acids: CASSQDPRDEQFF. The CDR3 DNA is TGCGCCAGCAGCCAAGACCCACGGGATGAGCAGTTCTTC.

This clone occurred once. The chain joins TRBV9 to TRBJ2-7; TRBD2 agrees at 9 bases. Germline V CDR1 and CDR2: SGDLS, YYNGEE. Trimming removed 0 bases from V and 6 bases from J; junction bases left unmatched: 4. The CDR3 extends over 14 amino acids. The CDR3 sequence: CASSVGGLASEQYF. As DNA, the CDR3 is TGTGCCAGCAGCGTAGGGGGACTAGCCAGCGAGCAGTACTTC.

The rearrangement links TRBV5-1 to TRBJ2-7, with D maybe TRBD2 (5 bases). V shed 1 base and J shed 5 bases, with 7 bases lying between them. The CDR3 has 12 residues. Germline lookup yields CDR1 SGHRS and CDR2 YFSETQ. The CDR3 nucleotides are TGCGCCAGCAGCTTGTTGGGAGACGAGCAGTACTTC. This encodes CASSLLGDEQYF.

This clone was seen only once. The chain carries TRBV2 and TRBJ2-5; 9 bases agree with TRBD2. V dropped 7 bases and J dropped 4; count of bases not matched to a gene: 10. Germline values: CDR1 SNHLY, CDR2 FYNNEI. The CDR3 totals 15 residues. Here the CDR3 reads CASTRVAGVGETQYF. As DNA, the CDR3 is TGTGCCAGCACACGAGTAGCGGGAGTGGGAGAGACCCAGTACTTC.

The V gene is TRBV2, the J gene TRBJ2-5; 9 nucleotides match TRBD2. With 4 bases clipped from V and 0 bases from J, the junction kept 3 bases outside the gene matches. This CDR3 region has 15 residues. Germline assignment: CDR1 SNHLY and CDR2 FYNNEI. CDR3 sequence: CASSGTSAYQETQYF. Written as DNA, the CDR3 is TGTGCCAGCAGTGGGACTAGCGCCTACCAAGAGACCCAGTACTTC.

CDR3 bases: TGTGCCAGCAGCTTTGACGGGTTCTACAATGAGCAGTTCTTC. It yields the protein CASSFDGFYNEQFF. This chain joins TRBV7-2 and TRBJ2-1; no firm D call. The CDR3 sequence is 14 residues long. The germline V gene has CDR1 SGHTA and CDR2 FQGNSA. Trimming removed 3 bases at V and 3 bases at J, with 9 bases between.

The chain joins TRBV27 to TRBJ2-7, with D possibly being TRBD2 (6 bases). The germline V gene has CDR1 MNHEY and CDR2 SMNVEV (reference sequence). V was trimmed by 4 bases and J by 2 bases, leaving 12 bases between them. The CDR3 has 14 amino acids. Here the CDR3 reads CASSSAGPTYEQYF. For the CDR3, the DNA is TGTGCCAGCAGTTCAGCGGGCCCTACCTACGAGCAGTACTTC.

CDR3 in DNA: TGTGCCAGCAGCTTGGGACAGGGAGACGAGACCCAGTACTTC. This encodes CASSLGQGDETQYF. The chain joins TRBV5-5 to TRBJ2-5, with TRBD1 matching over 7 bases. The CDR3 is 14 amino acids. Looked up from germline, CDR1 is SGHKS and CDR2 is YYEKEE (reference sequence). Losses at the gene ends were 0 bases for V and 5 bases for J; bases not matched to a gene: 4.

This clone came up once. The genes are TRBV12-5 and TRBJ1-2, with TRBD1 matching over 8 bases. Trimming at V came to 3 bases and at J to 1 base, leaving 4 bases not matched to a gene. The CDR3 runs 15 residues. Germline V gene sequence: CDR1 LGHNT, CDR2 FRNRAP. CDR3 amino acids: CASGLGQGSNYGYTF. The DNA of the CDR3 is TGTGCTAGTGGTTTAGGACAGGGAAGTAACTATGGCTACACCTTC.

This sequence joins TRBV6-5 and TRBJ1-1; 7 nucleotides align to TRBD1. This CDR3 is built from 14 residues. Per the germline V gene, CDR1 is MNHEY and CDR2 is SVGAGI. Losses at the gene ends were 2 bases for V and 6 bases for J; bases not matched to a gene: 6. CDR3 protein: CASSYLRGQAEAFF. The CDR3 nucleotides are TGTGCCAGCAGTTACCTAAGGGGGCAGGCTGAAGCTTTCTTT.